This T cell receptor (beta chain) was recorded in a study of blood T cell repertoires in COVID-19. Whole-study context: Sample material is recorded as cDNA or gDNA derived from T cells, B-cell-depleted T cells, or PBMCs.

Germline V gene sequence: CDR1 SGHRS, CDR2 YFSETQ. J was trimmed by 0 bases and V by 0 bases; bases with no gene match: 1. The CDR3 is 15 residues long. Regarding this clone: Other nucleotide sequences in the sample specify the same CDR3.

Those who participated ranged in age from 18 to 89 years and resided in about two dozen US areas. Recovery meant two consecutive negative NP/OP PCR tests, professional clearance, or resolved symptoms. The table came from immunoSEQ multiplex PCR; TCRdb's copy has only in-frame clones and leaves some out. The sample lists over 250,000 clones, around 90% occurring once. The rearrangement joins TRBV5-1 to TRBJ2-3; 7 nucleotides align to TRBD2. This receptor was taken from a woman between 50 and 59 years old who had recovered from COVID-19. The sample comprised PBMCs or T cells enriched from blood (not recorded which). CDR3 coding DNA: TGCGCCAGCAGCTTGGCTAGCGGTAGCACAGATACGCAGTATTTT. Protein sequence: CASSLASGSTDTQYF.